This passage covers 7 T cell receptor beta chains from one sample sequenced in a study of CD8 T cells in Susac syndrome. After extraction with the RNeasy kit, about 0.5 to 1 ug of the RNA was reverse transcribed using random hexamers. TCRdb processed the immunoSEQ multiplex PCR reads anew with MiXCR; each CDR3 protein has one entry. Here the sample spans a few hundred thousand distinct CDR3 sequences, around 93% being singletons. Sequencing input: CD4+ T cells from PBMCs. These receptors came from a human donor with multiple sclerosis.

The chain combines TRBV27 with TRBJ2-7; TRBD1 aligns across 7 bases. Germline trimming cut 2 bases from V and 1 base from J; bases unmatched to any gene: 2. The germline V gene has CDR1 MNHEY and CDR2 SMNVEV (reference sequence). This CDR3 contains 14 residues. The CDR3 here is CASSLTRGSYEQYF. The CDR3 coding sequence is TGTGCCAGCAGTTTAACCAGGGGGTCCTACGAGCAGTACTTC.

This chain links TRBV30 with TRBJ2-5; D may be TRBD1 (6 bases). The CDR3 spans 12 residues. V was pared by 2 bases and J by 5 bases, with 9 bases between. The germline V gene encodes CDR1 GTSNPN and CDR2 SVGIG (reference sequence). The CDR3 is CAWSTGWETQYF. DNA for the CDR3: TGTGCCTGGAGTACAGGGTGGGAGACCCAGTACTTC.

The chain joins TRBV15 to TRBJ2-1; D call uncertain. There are 15 residues in the CDR3. Germline loops: CDR1 LNHNV, CDR2 YYDKDF (reference sequence). V gave up 0 bases and J gave up 6 bases, with 12 bases separating them. CDR3 loop: CATSRDPGPPNEQFF. CDR3 in DNA: TGTGCCACCAGCAGAGATCCTGGGCCCCCCAATGAGCAGTTCTTC.

The chain carries TRBV24-1 and TRBJ1-5; D remains unclear. Germline V CDR1 and CDR2: KGHDR, SFDVKD. The V end was cut by 0 bases, the J end by 5 bases, with 7 bases between. The CDR3 spans 14 residues. CDR3 DNA sequence: TGTGCCACCAGTGATTTGCACACAGATCAGCCCCAGCATTTT. It is translated as CATSDLHTDQPQHF.

This chain links TRBV30 with TRBJ1-2; D is ambiguous. The germline CDR1 and CDR2 sequences are GTSNPN and SVGIG (reference sequence). The CDR3 contains 16 residues. With 2 bases removed from V and 2 bases from J, the gap between germline ends came to 18 bases. CDR3 nucleotide sequence: TGTGCCTGGAGTTATGGATTTTATCATATGAACTATGGCTACACCTTC. It specifies CAWSYGFYHMNYGYTF.

The CDR3 sequence: CASSPQRGGTGELFF. DNA for the CDR3: TGTGCCAGCAGTCCCCAGCGGGGGGGCACCGGGGAGCTGTTTTTT. The chain has TRBV12-3 or TRBV12-4 and TRBJ2-2, with 10 positions matching TRBD2. The CDR3 extends over 15 amino acids. Trimming at V came to 5 bases and at J to 4 bases, leaving 4 bases not matched to a gene.

The chain combines TRBV29-1 with TRBJ1-1; 8 nucleotides align to TRBD1. The CDR3 is 14 residues long. V gave up 6 bases and J gave up 11 bases; unmatched junction bases: 17. Per germline, CDR1 SQVTM and CDR2 ANQGSEA. CDR3 sequence (DNA): TGCAGCGTCGGGGTGACAGGGGCCGCCGGGTTGGCTTTCTTT. Protein product: CSVGVTGAAGLAFF.